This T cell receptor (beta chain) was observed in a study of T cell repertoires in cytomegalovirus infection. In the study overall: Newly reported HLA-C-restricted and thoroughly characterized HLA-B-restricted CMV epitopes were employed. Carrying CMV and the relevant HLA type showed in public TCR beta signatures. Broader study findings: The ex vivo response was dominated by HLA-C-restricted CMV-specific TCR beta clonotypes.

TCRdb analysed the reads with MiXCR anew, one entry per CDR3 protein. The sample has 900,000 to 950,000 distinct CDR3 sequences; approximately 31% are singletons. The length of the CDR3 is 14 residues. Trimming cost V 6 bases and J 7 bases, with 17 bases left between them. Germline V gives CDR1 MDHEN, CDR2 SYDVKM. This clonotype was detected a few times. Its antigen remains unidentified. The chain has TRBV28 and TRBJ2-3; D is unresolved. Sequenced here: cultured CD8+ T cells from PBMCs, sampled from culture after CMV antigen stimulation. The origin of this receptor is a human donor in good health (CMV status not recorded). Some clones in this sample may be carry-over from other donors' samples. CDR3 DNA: TGTGCCAGCAGCCTAAGGTCAACCCCACATACGCAGTATTTT. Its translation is CASSLRSTPHTQYF.